These 32 T cell receptor beta chains came from one sample sequenced in a study of T cell responses to AZD1222 COVID-19 vaccine. The assay was immunoSEQ multiplex PCR, and TCRdb's table has in-frame clones only and misses some. The sample lists 100,000 or so clones, about 83% occurring once. Sequencing used peripheral blood, obtained on day 0 of AZD1222 vaccination. These receptor sequences come from an adult in good health.

This sequence joins TRBV19 and TRBJ2-6; weak D call: TRBD1 (5 bases). This CDR3 is 14 amino acids long. V was cut by 5 bases and J by 9 bases, with 14 bases left in between. Germline V gene lookup returns CDR1 LNHDA and CDR2 SQIVND (reference sequence). CDR3 sequence reads: CASSPGRGFNVLTF. CDR3 sequence (DNA): TGTGCCAGTAGTCCAGGTAGGGGCTTCAACGTCCTGACTTTC.

The chain joins TRBV7-2 to TRBJ2-4; tentatively, D is TRBD1 (6 bases). CDR1 is SGHTA and CDR2 is FQGNSA in the germline V gene. The CDR3 spans 14 residues. V was clipped by 8 bases and J by 7 bases, with 18 bases between them. CDR3 DNA sequence: TGTGCCAGCCTAAACAGGGCCGGGGTCAACATTCAGTACTTC. Amino acid sequence: CASLNRAGVNIQYF.

The chain couples TRBV6-1 to TRBJ1-5, with D unresolved. Trimming shortened V by 2 bases and J by 4 bases, and 6 bases separated the two germline ends. The CDR3 is 13 residues long. The V gene's germline CDR1 is MNHNS and CDR2 SASEGT. This chain's CDR3 is CASSERENQPQHF. CDR3 nucleotides: TGTGCCAGCAGTGAAAGGGAAAATCAGCCCCAGCATTTT.

The chain couples TRBV14 to TRBJ1-2; D unclear. Trimming shortened V by 2 bases and J by 3 bases, and 7 bases separated the two germline ends. Germline assignment: CDR1 SGHDN and CDR2 FVKESK. The CDR3 totals 13 residues. CDR3 nucleotides: TGTGCCAGCAGCCAAACCAGAGACTATGGCTACACCTTC. Its translation: CASSQTRDYGYTF.

This clone has only a few counts. In nucleotides, the CDR3 is TGTGCCAGCAGTTCACCCGGGATGAGTAATTCACCCCTCCACTTT. This encodes CASSSPGMSNSPLHF. This chain links TRBV28 with TRBJ1-6; D ambiguous. Germline CDR1 and CDR2: MDHEN and SYDVKM. The germline V and J ends were trimmed by 4 bases and 6 bases, with 13 bases remaining between them. There are 15 residues in the CDR3. The whole variable domain, remainder taken from reference TRBV28 and TRBJ1-6, is DVKVTQSSRYLVKRTGEKVFLECVQDMDHENMFWYRQDPGLGLRLIYFSYDVKMKEKGDIPEGYSVSREKKERFSLILESASTNQTSMYLCASSSPGMSNSPLHFGNGTRLTVT.

This sequence joins TRBV7-2 and TRBJ1-4; 7 positions match TRBD1. The ends lost 6 bases at V and 7 bases at J; junction bases unmatched: 5. CDR3 length equals 13 residues. Germline lookup yields CDR1 SGHTA and CDR2 FQGNSA. CDR3 DNA sequence: TGTGCCAGCAGGACAGGGATCGGTGAAAAACTGTTTTTT. This encodes CASRTGIGEKLFF.

In nucleotides, the CDR3 is TGCAGCGTTGTGACAGGATTGAGCTCCTACGAGCAGTACTTC. This translates into CSVVTGLSSYEQYF. The rearrangement links TRBV29-1 to TRBJ2-7, with D possibly being TRBD1 (6 bases). CDR1 SQVTM and CDR2 ANQGSEA come from the germline V gene. Trimming removed 4 bases from V and 0 bases from J, with 13 bases in between. The CDR3 extends over 14 amino acids.

V is TRBV5-1 and J is TRBJ2-5; D possibly corresponds to TRBD1 (6 bases). Deletions cut 0 bases from V and 2 bases from J, with 14 bases between. CDR1 and CDR2 from the germline V gene are SGHRS and YFSETQ. The CDR3 has 16 residues. The CDR3: CASSLGIQGNQETQYF. In DNA form, the CDR3 reads TGCGCCAGCAGCTTGGGGATACAGGGAAATCAAGAGACCCAGTACTTC. Drawing the rest from reference TRBV5-1 and TRBJ2-5, the complete variable domain is KAGVTQTPRYLIKTRGQQVTLSCSPISGHRSVSWYQQTPGQGLQFLFEYFSETQRNKGNFPGRFSGRQFSNSRSEMNVSTLELGDSALYLCASSLGIQGNQETQYFGPGTRLLVL.

The chain employs TRBV7-3 and TRBJ2-1; D might be TRBD2 (6 bases). There are 15 residues in the CDR3. Germline CDR1 and CDR2: SGHTA and FQGTGA. The V and J ends lost 2 bases and 4 bases respectively, with 12 bases between them. CDR3 sequence reads: CASSLFAGTYNEQFF. Written as DNA, the CDR3 is TGTGCCAGCAGCTTATTTGCGGGGACTTACAATGAGCAGTTCTTC. Complete variable domain (other parts from reference TRBV7-3 and TRBJ2-1): GAGVSQTPSNKVTEKGKYVELRCDPISGHTALYWYRQSLGQGPEFLIYFQGTGAADDSGLPNDRFFAVRPEGSVSTLKIQRTERGDSAVYLCASSLFAGTYNEQFFGPGTRLTVL.

The chain joins TRBV6-2 or TRBV6-3 to TRBJ1-5; 7 bases match TRBD1. Germline V gene lookup returns CDR1 MNHEY and CDR2 SVGEGT. The CDR3 has 16 residues. Unmatched junction bases numbered 12, after V lost 4 bases and J lost 6 bases. CDR3 sequence: CASSLLGYRGGQPQHF. The CDR3 nucleotides read TGTGCCAGCAGTTTACTGGGGTACAGGGGTGGTCAGCCCCAGCATTTT.

The J gene is TRBJ2-7, the V gene TRBV15; 7 positions match TRBD1. CDR3 size: 14 residues. With 6 bases clipped from V and 5 bases from J, the junction kept 10 bases outside the gene matches. The V gene's germline CDR1 is LNHNV and CDR2 YYDKDF (reference sequence). The CDR3 DNA sequence: TGTGCCACCAGGGCTAGGGGGCCATTCAACGAGCAGTACTTC. Translated: CATRARGPFNEQYF.

This chain links TRBV6-1 with TRBJ1-1, with TRBD1 matching 10 bases. Trimming removed 4 bases from V and 6 bases from J; junction bases left unmatched: 11. CDR3 size: 16 residues. Germline V gene lookup returns CDR1 MNHNS and CDR2 SASEGT. The CDR3 bases are TGTGCCAGCAGTGGTGACAGGGGGCGCTTCGTCTCTGAAGCTTTCTTT. The encoded protein is CASSGDRGRFVSEAFF.

The chain has TRBV7-8 and TRBJ1-1, with D unclear. From germline, CDR1 is SGHVS and CDR2 FQNEAQ. Trimming removed 5 bases from V and 1 base from J, with 14 bases in between. CDR3 length equals 15 residues. CDR3 region: CASSPIRRKNTEAFF. The DNA for the CDR3 is TGTGCCAGCAGCCCTATTCGACGGAAGAACACTGAAGCTTTCTTT. Supplemented by reference TRBV7-8 and TRBJ1-1, the full variable domain reads GAGVSQSPRYKVAKRGQDVALRCDPISGHVSLFWYQQALGQGPEFLTYFQNEAQLDKSGLPSDRFFAERPEGSVSTLKIQRTQQEDSAVYLCASSPIRRKNTEAFFGQGTRLTVV.

V usage is TRBV19 and J usage is TRBJ1-5; D is uncertain. The CDR3 is made up of 17 amino acids. Germline V CDR1 and CDR2: LNHDA, SQIVND (reference sequence). The ends were cut back, 3 bases at V and 1 base at J, with 16 bases in the middle. For the CDR3, the DNA is TGTGCCAGTAGTATTAGTATTCTTAGGACGAGCAATCAGCCCCAGCATTTT. Translating it yields CASSISILRTSNQPQHF.

The count of this clone is one. The rearrangement joins TRBV18 to TRBJ1-1; D is uncertain. V was trimmed by 3 bases and J by 0 bases, leaving 8 bases between them. Germline CDR1 KGHSH, CDR2 LQKENI. The CDR3 totals 14 residues. The CDR3 region is CASSPVRVNTEAFF. DNA for the CDR3: TGTGCCAGCTCACCGGTCAGAGTGAACACTGAAGCTTTCTTT. The complete variable domain, with remaining parts taken from reference TRBV18 and TRBJ1-1, reads NAGVMQNPRHLVRRRGQEARLRCSPMKGHSHVYWYRQLPEEGLKFMVYLQKENIIDESGMPKERFSAEFPKEGPSILRIQQVVRGDSAAYFCASSPVRVNTEAFFGQGTRLTVV.

The rearrangement links TRBV6-5 to TRBJ2-3; 8 bases fit TRBD1. This CDR3 has 16 residues. V dropped 2 bases and J dropped 3; count of bases not matched to a gene: 7. Per the germline V gene, CDR1 is MNHEY and CDR2 is SVGAGI. Here the CDR3 DNA reads TGTGCCAGCAGTTACGAGGCAGGGGGCCTGACAGATACGCAGTATTTT. This codes for CASSYEAGGLTDTQYF.

The chain carries TRBV6-1 and TRBJ1-6; D may be TRBD1 (5 bases). Per germline, CDR1 MNHNS and CDR2 SASEGT. This CDR3 contains 14 residues. Trimming cost V 8 bases and J 5 bases, with 13 bases left between them. Here the CDR3 DNA reads TGTGCCAGCCGATCAGGGTCGAATAATTCACCCCTCCACTTT. Protein sequence: CASRSGSNNSPLHF.

The chain recombines TRBV7-2 with TRBJ1-2; maybe TRBD1 (6 bases). This CDR3 spans 14 amino acids. Per the germline V gene, CDR1 is SGHTA and CDR2 is FQGNSA. The V end lost 5 bases, the J end lost 8 bases, and 18 bases lay between the germline ends. The CDR3 region has the DNA TGTGCCAGCAGCGCCCACGGGGGGCAGATCGGCTACACCTTC. Translated: CASSAHGGQIGYTF.

The rearrangement uses TRBV7-9 and TRBJ1-2, with D unclear. The CDR3 spans 14 residues. The V end lost 2 bases, the J end lost 4 bases, and 11 bases lay between the germline ends. Germline V lookup: CDR1 SEHNR, CDR2 FQNEAQ (reference sequence). CDR3 bases: TGTGCCAGCAGCTTACCAGTTTCAAGCTATGGCTACACCTTC. Translating gives CASSLPVSSYGYTF.

This clone was observed once. Written as DNA, the CDR3 is TGTGCCATCAGTGACAGCCGCTCTGGAAACACCATATATTTT. Translated: CAISDSRSGNTIYF. This rearrangement joins TRBV10-3 to TRBJ1-3; D unclear. V gave up 3 bases and J gave up 0 bases, with 6 bases separating them. The CDR3 runs to 14 residues. Germline-derived CDR1 and CDR2 are ENHRY and SYGVKD.

The V call is TRBV6-6, the J call TRBJ2-2; possible D gene TRBD1, 7 bases. This CDR3 region has 14 residues. Trimming took off 10 bases at V and 4 bases at J, with 16 bases between the two ends. Germline loops: CDR1 MNHNY, CDR2 SVGAGI (reference sequence). The CDR3 nucleotides are TGTGCCACCCAGGGGGGAGCTTTCACCGGGGAGCTGTTTTTT. It translates to CATQGGAFTGELFF.

This clone appeared once. The J gene is TRBJ2-3, the V gene TRBV23-1; TRBD2 aligns across 9 bases. Being an ORF, TRBV23-1 has a function that is uncertain. Trimming removed 9 bases from V and 1 base from J; junction bases left unmatched: 11. CDR3 size: 16 residues. In DNA, the CDR3 is TGCGCCAGACAAGCGGGGGGACTCCCTGGCACAGATACGCAGTATTTT. This translates into CARQAGGLPGTDTQYF.

The chain carries TRBV19 and TRBJ1-2; 8 nucleotides match TRBD1. The CDR3 is 15 amino acids. CDR1 is LNHDA and CDR2 is SQIVND in the germline V gene (reference sequence). The V and J ends lost 4 bases and 4 bases, in that order; junction bases with no gene match: 8. The CDR3 sequence is CASSSQGQGGYGYTF. Here the CDR3 DNA reads TGTGCCAGTAGTAGCCAAGGACAGGGAGGCTATGGCTACACCTTC.

V gene TRBV18 combines with J gene TRBJ1-6, with D maybe TRBD1 (6 bases). The CDR3 is 16 residues long. Per germline, CDR1 KGHSH and CDR2 LQKENI. Trimming pared 6 bases from V and 7 bases from J, leaving 19 bases between. CDR3 DNA sequence: TGTGCCAGCTCCCAACAGGGTCAGGATTTGAATTCACCCCTCCACTTT. Its translation is CASSQQGQDLNSPLHF. The full variable domain, with the rest looked up from reference TRBV18 and TRBJ1-6, is NAGVMQNPRHLVRRRGQEARLRCSPMKGHSHVYWYRQLPEEGLKFMVYLQKENIIDESGMPKERFSAEFPKEGPSILRIQQVVRGDSAAYFCASSQQGQDLNSPLHFGNGTRLTVT.

The genes are TRBV7-9 and TRBJ2-2, with D possibly TRBD1 on 6 matching bases. Trimming left V 4 bases short and J 3 bases short, with 9 bases between. The CDR3 has 14 residues. Germline loops: CDR1 SEHNR, CDR2 FQNEAQ (reference sequence). The CDR3 protein is CASSWGQDTGELFF. In DNA, the CDR3 is TGTGCCAGCAGCTGGGGGCAGGACACCGGGGAGCTGTTTTTT.

This clone was seen a single time. This chain connects TRBV4-1 to TRBJ2-7; no clear D gene. This CDR3 contains 14 residues. CDR1 and CDR2 from the germline V gene are MGHRA and YSYEKL. Trimming removed 2 bases from V and 4 bases from J, with 12 bases in between. CDR3 loop: CASSQFYARYEQYF. For the CDR3, the DNA is TGCGCCAGCAGCCAATTCTACGCGAGATACGAGCAGTACTTC.

V gene TRBV13 combines with J gene TRBJ1-6; no reliable D call. This CDR3 comprises 18 residues. Germline CDR1 reads PRHDT; CDR2 reads FYEKMQ (reference sequence). V gave up 0 bases and J gave up 0 bases, with 12 bases separating them. The chain's CDR3 is CASSLGTSPSSYNSPLHF. The CDR3 DNA is TGTGCCAGCAGCTTAGGGACATCACCTAGCTCCTATAATTCACCCCTCCACTTT.

V and J are TRBV30 and TRBJ2-7; D remains ambiguous. Germline V gene sequence: CDR1 GTSNPN, CDR2 SVGIG (reference sequence). The CDR3 length is 13 residues. Trimming removed 2 bases at V and 3 bases at J, with 11 bases between. The CDR3 region is CAWSSGRSYEQYF. As DNA, the CDR3 is TGTGCCTGGAGTTCCGGACGGAGCTACGAGCAGTACTTC.

CDR3: CASSPRTGNEKLFF. As DNA, the CDR3 is TGTGCCAGCAGCCCTCGGACAGGGAATGAAAAACTGTTTTTT. The V and J genes are TRBV3-1 (or the pseudogene TRBV3-2) and TRBJ1-4, with 8 bases that match TRBD1. Germline CDR1 reads LGHDT; CDR2 reads YNNKEL (reference sequence). CDR3 length equals 14 residues. J was trimmed by 5 bases and V by 4 bases; bases with no gene match: 3.

The V and J genes are TRBV28 and TRBJ1-5; the D is unclear. Trimming left V 3 bases short and J 2 bases short, with 8 bases between. Germline V gene lookup returns CDR1 MDHEN and CDR2 SYDVKM. The CDR3 length is 14 residues. The CDR3 region is CASSFTLGNQPQHF. DNA for the CDR3: TGTGCCAGCAGTTTCACCCTTGGCAATCAGCCCCAGCATTTT. The entire variable domain, with the rest obtained from reference TRBV28 and TRBJ1-5, is as follows: DVKVTQSSRYLVKRTGEKVFLECVQDMDHENMFWYRQDPGLGLRLIYFSYDVKMKEKGDIPEGYSVSREKKERFSLILESASTNQTSMYLCASSFTLGNQPQHFGDGTRLSIL.

The rearrangement uses TRBV7-2 and TRBJ2-3; TRBD2 aligns across 12 bases. V lost 1 base and J lost 6; bases outside the gene matches: 11. The CDR3 runs 18 residues. Germline V gene data show CDR1 as SGHTA and CDR2 as FQGNSA. DNA of the CDR3: TGTGCCAGCAGCTTAGAGAGCCCTAGCGGGGGGGCCATGGATACGCAGTATTTT. Translating it yields CASSLESPSGGAMDTQYF. Full variable domain (remainder filled in from reference TRBV7-2 and TRBJ2-3): GAGVSQSPSNKVTEKGKDVELRCDPISGHTALYWYRQSLGQGLEFLIYFQGNSAPDKSGLPSDRFSAERTGGSVSTLTIQRTQQEDSAVYLCASSLESPSGGAMDTQYFGPGTRLTVL.

This clone turned up a few times. This rearrangement joins TRBV19 to TRBJ2-1, with D perhaps assigned TRBD1 or TRBD2 (5 bases each). Germline V gene lookup returns CDR1 LNHDA and CDR2 SQIVND (reference sequence). Trimming removed 7 bases at V and 4 bases at J, with 14 bases between. The CDR3 extends over 14 amino acids. The CDR3 DNA sequence: TGTGCCAGTATCGGGGACGGATTATACAATGAGCAGTTCTTC. This sequence encodes CASIGDGLYNEQFF.